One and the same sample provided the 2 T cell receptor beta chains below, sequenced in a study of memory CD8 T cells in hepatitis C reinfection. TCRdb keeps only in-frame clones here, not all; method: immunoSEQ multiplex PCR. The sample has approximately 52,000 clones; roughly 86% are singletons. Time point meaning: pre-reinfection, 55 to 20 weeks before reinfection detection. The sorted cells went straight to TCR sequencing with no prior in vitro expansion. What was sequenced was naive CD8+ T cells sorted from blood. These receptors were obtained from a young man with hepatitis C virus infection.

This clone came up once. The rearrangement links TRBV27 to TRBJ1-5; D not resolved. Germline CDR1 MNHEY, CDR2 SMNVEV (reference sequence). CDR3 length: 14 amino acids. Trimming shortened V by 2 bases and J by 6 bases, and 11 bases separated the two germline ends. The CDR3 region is CASSLLIGSQPQHF. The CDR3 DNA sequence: TGTGCCAGCAGTTTACTCATCGGGAGTCAGCCCCAGCATTTT.

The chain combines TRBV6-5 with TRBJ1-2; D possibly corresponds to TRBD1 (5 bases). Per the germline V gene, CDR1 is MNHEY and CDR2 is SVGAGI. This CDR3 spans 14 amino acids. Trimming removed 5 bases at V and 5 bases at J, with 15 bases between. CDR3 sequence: CASSEGRGLYGYTF. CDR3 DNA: TGTGCCAGCAGTGAAGGACGGGGACTATATGGCTACACCTTC.